This T cell receptor (beta chain) was identified in a study of Ad26.COV2.S vaccination and SARS-CoV-2 variants. Study-wide results and caveats: Vaccine recipients surpassed placebo recipients in spike-specific TCR breadth. Analyses of TCR breadth and depth may have underestimated total T cell responses.

The protocol was immunoSEQ multiplex PCR, while the TCRdb copy is restricted to in-frame clones and leaves out a portion. The table lists some 420,000 clones, approximately 88% of them singletons. As regards this clone: Its antigen is undetermined.

Indicated treatment: approximately 18 received Ad26.COV2.S at low or high dose, single or two shots; several received placebo; per-sample allocation not given. Collection of samples fell on day 63 after the first vaccine or placebo injection. An Ad26 vector carrying the Wuhan-strain SARS-CoV-2 spike served as the vaccine. The CDR3 is 16 amino acids. The V gene's germline CDR1 is SGHTA and CDR2 FQGNSA. V was shortened by 1 base and J by 7 bases, with 14 bases between the two germline ends. The chain combines TRBV7-2 with TRBJ1-6; D ambiguous. The TCR comes from a person aged 18-65 years who received the Ad26.COV2.S COVID-19 vaccine or a placebo. Source: peripheral blood, taken in a trial of Ad26.COV2.S vaccine versus placebo. In DNA form, the CDR3 reads TGTGCCAGCAGCTTAGGAAATCGTGCCTCGAATTCACCCCTCCACTTT. Translating it yields CASSLGNRASNSPLHF.